Listed below are T cell receptor beta chains from one sample, sequenced in a study of T cell responses to AZD1222 COVID-19 vaccine. The data were produced by immunoSEQ multiplex PCR, yet TCRdb's version contains in-frame clones alone and is incomplete. The data hold 180,000 or so clones, with approximately 93% observed a single time. The sample in question was peripheral blood, obtained 28 days after the second AZD1222 dose. These receptors originate from an adult who received the AZD1222 COVID-19 vaccine. The CDR3 runs from the conserved cysteine through the conserved F or W. D genes are given only for firm matches. Rows may omit the clone size; those that give it use once, few, many or a size class.

clone size,J gene,V gene,D gene,CDR3 DNA,CDR3 protein
-,TRBJ2-4,TRBV5-4,-,TGTGCCAGCAGCCTCGATTCGGCCAAAAACATTCAGTACTTC,CASSLDSAKNIQYF
-,TRBJ1-2,TRBV7-3,-,TGTGCCAGCAGCTTACAGGGGTTGAGTGGCTACACCTTC,CASSLQGLSGYTF
-,TRBJ2-6,TRBV29-1,TRBD1,TGCAGCGTTGAATTTCGGGACAGGGGAAACTCTGGGGCCAACGTCCTGACTTTC,CSVEFRDRGNSGANVLTF
once,TRBJ2-7,TRBV15,TRBD2,TGTGCCACCAGCAGGGGGGAGGGTGGGTACGAGCAGTACTTC,CATSRGEGGYEQYF
-,TRBJ1-5,TRBV6-5,-,TGTGCCAGCAGTTCGCAACGGGCTCAGCCCCAGCATTTT,CASSSQRAQPQHF
-,TRBJ1-3,TRBV7-9,TRBD1,TGTGCCAGCAGCCCCAGCGGGACAGGGTTTGGAAACACCATATATTTT,CASSPSGTGFGNTIYF
once,TRBJ2-1,TRBV5-1,TRBD1,TGCGCCAGCTCGGGACAGGGGGTGATTAATGAGCAGTTCTTC,CASSGQGVINEQFF
-,TRBJ1-1,TRBV29-1,TRBD1,TGCAGCGAACGACAGGGGTTCCCTGAAGCTTTCTTT,CSERQGFPEAFF
-,TRBJ2-7,TRBV15,-,TGTGCCACCGGGGAAGGGAGATCCTACGAGCAGTACTTC,CATGEGRSYEQYF
-,TRBJ1-4,TRBV9,-,TGTGCCAGCAGCGTAGCGGGTGGGAGTAATGAAAAACTGTTTTTT,CASSVAGGSNEKLFF
few,TRBJ2-7,TRBV6-5,TRBD1,TGTGCCAGCAGTCCCTGGGGTCAGGGGGTGTACGAGCAGTACTTC,CASSPWGQGVYEQYF
-,TRBJ1-3,TRBV2,-,TGTGCCAGCAGTGGAACTCGCAGGGATGGAAACACCATATATTTT,CASSGTRRDGNTIYF
-,TRBJ1-1,TRBV7-2,-,TGTGCCAGCAGCCCAGGGCAGGTCCAAGCTTTCTTT,CASSPGQVQAFF
-,TRBJ2-3,TRBV29-1,-,TGCAGCGTTTTACGGACCGCTCCTAGCACAGATACGCAGTATTTT,CSVLRTAPSTDTQYF
-,TRBJ1-2,TRBV7-6,TRBD1,TGTGCCAGCAGCCCCGCGATAGGACAGGACCTCTATGGCTACACCTTC,CASSPAIGQDLYGYTF
-,TRBJ1-1,TRBV6-5,-,TGTGCCAGCAGTCCGTATAAGGACTTGAACACTGAAGCTTTCTTT,CASSPYKDLNTEAFF
-,TRBJ2-7,TRBV29-1,-,TGCAGCGTTGAAGTTCAGGGTTCGAGCTCCTACGAGCAGTACTTC,CSVEVQGSSSYEQYF
-,TRBJ2-4,TRBV25-1,TRBD2,TGTGCCAGCAGTGGTAGCGGGGGGCGACAGTACTTC,CASSGSGGRQYF
-,TRBJ1-2,TRBV30,TRBD1,TGTGCCTGGGACCACGGACAGGGAGTAGGCTACACCTTC,CAWDHGQGVGYTF
-,TRBJ1-2,TRBV9,-,TGTGCCAGCAGCCTGCCTGGGTTGGCTGGCTATGGCTACACCTTC,CASSLPGLAGYGYTF
-,TRBJ1-4,TRBV5-1,-,TGCGCCAGCAGCTTGGCCGGTCAGGGGCGGGATGAAAAACTGTTTTTT,CASSLAGQGRDEKLFF
-,TRBJ2-7,TRBV7-2,-,TGTGCCAGCAGCCCCGGGGTACGATACGAGCAGTACTTC,CASSPGVRYEQYF
-,TRBJ1-6,TRBV6-6,-,TGTGCCAGCAGTCTCATCGGGTCCACAGGGTCAGTCATCCTCCACTTT,CASSLIGSTGSVILHF
-,TRBJ1-2,TRBV4-3,-,TGCGCCAGCAGCCCCGACAATAACTATGGCTACACCTTC,CASSPDNNYGYTF
-,TRBJ1-2,TRBV7-9,-,TGTGCCAGCAGCTTCCGTACAGTGGCCTCGGGTGGCTACACCTTC,CASSFRTVASGGYTF
-,TRBJ1-4,TRBV4-1,-,TGCGCCAGCAGCCAACGAGGGGATTCTAATGAAAAACTGTTTTTT,CASSQRGDSNEKLFF
-,TRBJ1-2,TRBV5-1,-,TGCGCCAGCAGCCCGGAGGGCAGGGATAATGGCTACACCTTC,CASSPEGRDNGYTF
once,TRBJ2-5,TRBV7-2,-,TGTGCCAGCAGCTCGACCGGGCAGGGCGTACGGACCCAGTACTTC,CASSSTGQGVRTQYF
-,TRBJ1-5,TRBV6-5,-,TGTGCCAGCAGTTACTCGGGGGCTGGCAATCAGCCCCAGCATTTT,CASSYSGAGNQPQHF
once,TRBJ2-5,TRBV6-2/TRBV6-3,TRBD2,TGTGCCAGCAGTTCCCCCGGACTAGCGGGGCCGGAGGGGACCCAGTACTTC,CASSSPGLAGPEGTQYF
-,TRBJ1-2,TRBV27,-,TGTGCCAGCAGTTTATCTGCAGGGCCCAACTATGGCTACACCTTC,CASSLSAGPNYGYTF
-,TRBJ2-2,TRBV29-1,TRBD2,TGCAGCGTGCCCCTGACTAGCGGGGGGGACACCGGGGAGCTGTTTTTT,CSVPLTSGGDTGELFF
-,TRBJ2-2,TRBV18,-,TGTGCCAGCTCAGTACTGACAGATAACACCGGGGAGCTGTTTTTT,CASSVLTDNTGELFF
-,TRBJ1-1,TRBV9,-,TGTGCCAGCGGCCCGGCGCTGGGGACTGAAGCTTTCTTT,CASGPALGTEAFF
-,TRBJ1-5,TRBV6-5,TRBD1,TGTGCCAGCAGCTCCCGGGACAGGGACAATCAGCCCCAGCATTTT,CASSSRDRDNQPQHF
-,TRBJ2-1,TRBV6-4,-,TGTGCCAGCAGTGTCGAGGGGCACAATGAGCAGTTCTTC,CASSVEGHNEQFF
once,TRBJ2-7,TRBV7-9,-,TGTGCCAGCAGCTTAGTCACTTCGTGGGAGCAGTACTTC,CASSLVTSWEQYF
once,TRBJ2-3,TRBV19,-,TGTGCCAGTGCGGGGGCTTTGGGGGGTACCGAGGCAGATACGCAGTATTTT,CASAGALGGTEADTQYF
-,TRBJ1-5,TRBV28,TRBD1,TGTGCCAGCAGCCAATCTACAGGGGGCGGGCAGCCCCAGCATTTT,CASSQSTGGGQPQHF
-,TRBJ1-4,TRBV27,-,TGTGCCAGCAGCCCGGCGGGAGTAAGAGAAAAACTGTTTTTT,CASSPAGVREKLFF
few,TRBJ2-1,TRBV7-3,-,TGTGCCAGCAGCTCCCTGGGGCGGAGGGGGAATGAGCAGTTCTTC,CASSSLGRRGNEQFF
-,TRBJ1-3,TRBV2,-,TGTGCCAGCAGGCTACCCTCCTCTGGAAACACCATATATTTT,CASRLPSSGNTIYF
-,TRBJ1-1,TRBV12-5,-,TGTGCTAGTGGGAAACGCCTGGGAACTGAAGCTTTCTTT,CASGKRLGTEAFF
once,TRBJ2-2,TRBV6-5,-,TGTGCCAGCAGTTACTCCTGGACGAGGGCCGGGGAGCTGTTTTTT,CASSYSWTRAGELFF
-,TRBJ2-2,TRBV3-1/TRBV3-2,-,TGTGCCAGCAGCCAAGTTAGGGGTCTCTCCGGGGAGCTGTTTTTT,CASSQVRGLSGELFF
-,TRBJ1-6,TRBV2,TRBD1,TGTGCCAGCAGTGACGCGGGACAGGGGTACTCACCCCTCCACTTT,CASSDAGQGYSPLHF
-,TRBJ1-4,TRBV7-8,-,TGTGCCAGCAGCTCCGTTCGTCGGATCACTAATGAAAAACTGTTTTTT,CASSSVRRITNEKLFF
-,TRBJ1-1,TRBV3-1/TRBV3-2,-,TGTGCCAGCAGCCAAGCCGTCCCGGGTAAGACCCGAAACACTGAAGCTTTCTTT,CASSQAVPGKTRNTEAFF
once,TRBJ2-7,TRBV27,-,TGTGCCAGCGGCCGGGGACACGAGCAGTACTTC,CASGRGHEQYF
-,TRBJ1-1,TRBV5-1,TRBD1,TGCGCCAGCAGCTTCAAACCAACAGGGGCGAACACTGAAGCTTTCTTT,CASSFKPTGANTEAFF
-,TRBJ1-1,TRBV18,-,TGTGCCAGCTCACCACCGTCAGAAACACTCACTGAAGCTTTCTTT,CASSPPSETLTEAFF
-,TRBJ1-4,TRBV4-2,-,TGTGCCAGCAGCCAAGAGAGGGGACGTAATGAAAAACTGTTTTTT,CASSQERGRNEKLFF